The present TCR beta chain was sequenced within a study of cytomegalovirus exposure and HLA in healthy donors. At the level of the study: Both the 120 or so validation repertoires and the 600 to 700 first-cohort repertoires used the same platform, as reported by a later analysis. General study results and limits: Associated with cytomegalovirus, according to the listing, were 150 to 200 TCR beta chains. The authors confirmed in vitro that a few CMV-associated chains were specific for CMV antigens.

The donors were part of the roughly 130-subject validation cohort, which stood apart from the roughly 640-subject first cohort. After removal of 5 bases from V and 8 bases from J, the junction contained 9 bases not matched to a gene. Looked up from germline, CDR1 is SGHTA and CDR2 is FQGNSA. The CDR3 runs to 14 residues. On this clone: Antigen specificity is unknown.

Some clones are missing from TCRdb's copy, which holds only in-frame ones; the method was immunoSEQ multiplex PCR. The table records fewer than 350,000 clones, around 89% of them present only once. Sequenced: PBMCs. The gene calls are TRBV7-2 and TRBJ1-2; 9 bases agree with TRBD1. The receptor was derived from a woman between 18 and 30 years old in good health and CMV-seronegative. As DNA, the CDR3 is TGTGCCAGCAGCCCCCGGGACAGGGTATCAGGCTACACCTTC. Its protein product is CASSPRDRVSGYTF.